This T cell receptor (beta chain) derives from a study of cytomegalovirus exposure and HLA in healthy donors listed by TCRdb under 2017. About the full investigation: In an earlier analysis of some 610 of the donors, 276 Gb of sequence data and approximately 120 million unique TCR beta sequences from about 179 million T cells were reported. In an earlier analysis of around 540 of the donors, high-throughput TCR beta sequencing was used to judge whether each TCR beta V gene segment behaved as functional or pseudogenic. The study aimed to test whether signatures of past pathogen exposure could be identified by cataloging public T cell receptors. A later analysis re-analyzed previously published TCR beta repertoires from roughly 630 donors and added high-resolution HLA genotyping to study TCR occurrence patterns. A later genetic analysis used genome-wide SNP genotypes for about 65% of the 666 donors, treating that subset as a discovery cohort. Rather than using new phenotypic data, the later analysis identified candidate immune exposures from TCR beta sequences and from how often those sequences occurred across donors. On average, about 240,000 unique TCR beta nucleotide sequences were sequenced per donor among about 400 genotyped donors of the cohort, with around 19% of those sequences being non-productive. High-throughput TCR immunosequencing, statistical association of individual TCRs with disease status, and machine learning were combined to predict cytomegalovirus infection status. The genetic ancestry cluster associated with self-reported Caucasian donors included over 80% of the roughly 410 genotyped donors. The number of typed donors differed by locus: roughly 629-640 for A, B, C, DRB1 and DQB1; about 520 for DQA1; roughly 600 for DPA1; and some 430 for DPB1. The T cell repertoires of 670 or so subjects were profiled by immunosequencing and related to cytomegalovirus serostatus. Alongside the repertoire data, information on donor age, sex, ethnicity and CMV serostatus was compiled. Besides the first cohort of around 700 subjects, a separate validation cohort made up of over 95 different subjects was used. Approximately 300 gigabases of sequencing data and 75 million to 85 million unique TCR sequences made up an early release that covered nearly 650 HLA-typed donors. About five DR-DQ haplotypes were handled as single units for association and clustering because linkage in the cohort was strong. Class I and class II HLA loci were covered by the typing at four-digit resolution. All discovery cohort repertoires had been generated using a single sequencing platform.

The cohort comprised 670 or so healthy bone marrow donors. All cohort members were sampled while nominally healthy, although unrecorded immune exposures were likely present. The donor was CMV seropositive and was included in the group of around 300 seropositive cohort members. A peripheral blood sample was collected from each donor, and TCR beta sequencing was performed on peripheral blood mononuclear cells. Genomic DNA was extracted from the blood cell samples with the Qiagen DNeasy Blood Extraction Kit. Trimming costs V 7 bases and J 0 bases, and their ends lie 13 bases apart. Based on the germline V gene (reference sequence), the CDR1 and CDR2 sequences are LNHDA and SQIVND. From the cysteine up to the phenylalanine, the CDR3 has a length of 15 residues. Kept here is only the CDR3 DNA, which spans 45 bases and is read in frame from base 1. Here is what the overall study found, with its caveats: Presence/absence analyses assumed roughly uniform sequencing depth across donors, an assumption that may not hold. When HLA alleles, especially DR and DQ, strongly co-occurred, TCR associations were difficult to assign to individual alleles. Because counts were too low, roughly 18 rarely observed V segments, including chromosome 9 orphons, were left out of the earlier analysis of about 500 of the donors. HLA typing was unavailable for some donors at each locus, so association tests used only the typed subset. A further reported finding was that TCR beta sequences accurately predicted the HLA-A and HLA-B alleles for most subjects in the first cohort. At a false discovery rate of 0.05, a later analysis linked roughly 17,000 TCR beta sequences to specific HLA alleles. In vitro tests confirmed that a few of the cytomegalovirus-associated TCR beta chains recognize cytomegalovirus antigens. The study listed approximately 160 TCR beta chains as associated with cytomegalovirus. The authors suggested that the approach could potentially be extended to other disease states and immunological phenotypes. The cohort was sequenced for TCR beta chains only, and without alpha or paired-chain data the features that could be detected were limited. Linkage disequilibrium might explain the correlated functional status among segregating V segments, but an unknown experimental factor could not be ruled out. CMV serostatus was the only immune exposure information available for the cohort. In a later analysis, TCR association rates were found to vary across HLA loci, with the most associated TCRs seen for DRB1 alleles and the fewest for HLA-C alleles. Cytomegalovirus status was reported to be diagnosed by the classifier with high specificity and sensitivity in both the original and validation cohorts. Across donors, most TCR sequences were observed very rarely, whereas some public TCRs were present in many individuals. Most CMV-associated TCR beta chains appeared to be HLA-restricted in a later analysis, and the HLA associations seemed to be driven largely by CMV exposure. A later analysis reported that several top co-occurrence clusters appeared linked to parvovirus B19, influenza, CMV and Epstein-Barr virus. In an earlier analysis of around 600 of the donors, most TCR beta V segments were observed in productive rearrangements about 87% or about 30% of the time, broadly matching IMGT annotations. A cluster of highly shared sequence variants was judged likely to represent a technical artifact of the sequencing pipeline. Because the 87-base-pair reads could not distinguish some IMGT-functional V segments, including TRBV6-2 and TRBV6-3, those segments were excluded. V-gene and J-gene trimming of TCR beta chains was associated with a missense DCLRE1C variant in a later genetic analysis, and the association was replicated in an independent cohort. Compared with equally common non-associated chains, HLA-associated TCR beta chains in a later analysis were more clonally expanded and had lower generation probabilities. Compared with the 666-donor mean, donors in an Asian-associated ancestry cluster had fewer N-insertions in productive TCRs, according to a later genetic analysis.

The table lists this clone with a count of one. Its antigen is not yet known. The sample holds no much larger clone one base away, and base qualities are not on file. To prepare the library, the immunoSEQ multiplex PCR assay was applied. A mixture of 60 forward primers for TCR Vbeta segments and 13 reverse primers for TCR Jbeta segments was used in the multiplex PCR. A multiplex PCR assay on genomic DNA amplified the CDR3 region of rearranged TCR beta genes. The Illumina HiSeq System was used to sequence the amplified TCR beta libraries as 87-base-pair reads. For the original study's pipeline: Across the 600 to 700 repertoires, a later analysis counted about 81 million unique TCR beta chains, around 11 million of which were shared by at least two donors. To remove PCR and sequencing errors, raw reads were error-corrected and collapsed into unique sequences using a nearest-neighbor algorithm that merged closely related sequences. V, D and J gene segments were assigned by aligning CDR3 sequences to IMGT reference sequences. For a sequence to be retained, a match of at least six nucleotides to both a V gene segment and a J gene segment was required. A rearrangement was called productive if the CDR3 had no stop codons and remained in frame with V and J, and every other rearrangement was called non-productive. Following IMGT convention, CDR3 was defined as the stretch from the second conserved V-encoded cysteine to the conserved J-encoded phenylalanine. In an earlier analysis of more than 550 of the donors, sequences lacking an unambiguous match to a single V gene segment were excluded. An earlier analysis of 450 to 650 of the donors called V segments functional above 56.7% productive rearrangements and segregating when the between-donor standard deviation exceeded 5%. A statistical classification framework was developed to diagnose cytomegalovirus status using the catalog of TCR beta chain sequences. V and J gene assignment, in a later analysis, came from comparing TCR nucleotide sequences with IMGT/GENE-DB human TR gene sequences. In a later analysis, CDR3 sequences and most-parsimonious VDJ recombination scenarios were assigned using the TCRdist pipeline. In a later analysis, each TCR beta chain was defined by its CDR3 amino acid sequence together with its V-gene family, and reads without a unique V-gene family were excluded. To address suspected cross-contamination and a sequencing artifact, a later analysis removed approximately 590 highly shared, low-generation-probability nucleotide sequences. In a later analysis, a clonal expansion index was calculated for each public chain from normalized within-repertoire ranks of inferred template counts. In a later analysis, generation probabilities were computed using a VDJ recombination model fitted to out-of-frame rearrangements, and the results were checked against IGoR. In a later analysis, TCR-TCR, TCR-HLA and TCR-CMV co-occurrence was scored with hypergeometric tests, and a repertoire-size bias correction was applied to TCR pairs. In a later analysis, false discovery rates were estimated by permuting HLA or CMV assignments 20 times. A later analysis grouped co-occurring TCRs with DBSCAN, adding TCRdist sequence similarity when clustering within HLA-allele-positive subsets. Repertoires with fewer than 30,000 or more than 120,000 public chains, plus five repertoires with anomalous nucleotide sharing, were excluded from co-occurrence clustering. TCRdb carries this immuneACCESS record with in-frame sequences only. Its versions omit some clonotypes, under half of them owing to an unresolved V gene in the studies checked, with the rest unexplained. D and trimming come from the DNA, and the V and J calls and clone size come from that table. Counted in this sample were 130,000 to 150,000 clones; about 73% of them appeared once. The top ten clones comprise roughly 3.1% of the sample.

The chain couples TRBV19 to TRBJ1-5; 6 matching bases give a weak D call of TRBD1. The receptor comes from a man aged 40-49 years in good health and CMV-seropositive. Sequences were obtained from PBMCs. The CDR3 amino acid sequence is: CASIYRVGSNQPQHF. The DNA sequence reads TGTGCCAGTATCTACAGGGTAGGTAGCAATCAGCCCCAGCATTTT.